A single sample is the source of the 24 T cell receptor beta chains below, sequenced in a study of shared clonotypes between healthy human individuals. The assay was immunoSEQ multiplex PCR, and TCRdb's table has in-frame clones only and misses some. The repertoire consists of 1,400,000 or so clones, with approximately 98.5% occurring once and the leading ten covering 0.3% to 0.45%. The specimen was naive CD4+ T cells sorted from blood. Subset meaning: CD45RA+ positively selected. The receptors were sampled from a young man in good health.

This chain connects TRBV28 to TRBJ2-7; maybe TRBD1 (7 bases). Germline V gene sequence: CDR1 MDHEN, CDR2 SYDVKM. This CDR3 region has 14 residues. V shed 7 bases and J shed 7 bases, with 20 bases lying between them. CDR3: CASTGGIGQAEQYF. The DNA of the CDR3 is TGTGCCAGCACCGGAGGGATAGGACAGGCAGAGCAGTACTTC.

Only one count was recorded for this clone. This CDR3 reads CASSKGAGQPQHF. The CDR3 DNA is TGTGCCAGCAGCAAAGGGGCTGGTCAGCCCCAGCATTTT. The genes are TRBV28 and TRBJ1-5; D is perhaps TRBD1 (5 bases). Per germline, CDR1 MDHEN and CDR2 SYDVKM. The CDR3 is 13 amino acids. Trimming pared 6 bases from V and 6 bases from J, leaving 12 bases between.

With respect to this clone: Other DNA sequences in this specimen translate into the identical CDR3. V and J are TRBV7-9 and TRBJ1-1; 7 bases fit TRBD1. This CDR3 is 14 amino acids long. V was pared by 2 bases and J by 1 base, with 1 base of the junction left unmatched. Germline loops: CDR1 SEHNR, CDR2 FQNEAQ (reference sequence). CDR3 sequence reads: CASSLQGGNTEAFF. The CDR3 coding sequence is TGTGCCAGCAGCTTACAGGGGGGGAACACTGAAGCTTTCTTT.

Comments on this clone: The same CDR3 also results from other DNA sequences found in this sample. The CDR3 is CASSLGTSGYTDTQYF. The CDR3 bases are TGTGCCAGCAGCTTAGGAACTAGCGGGTACACAGATACGCAGTATTTT. The V and J genes are TRBV7-6 and TRBJ2-3, with 9 bases that match TRBD2. Per the germline V gene, CDR1 is SGHVS and CDR2 is FNYEAQ. The CDR3 runs 16 residues. Losses at the gene ends were 1 base for V and 2 bases for J; bases not matched to a gene: 4.

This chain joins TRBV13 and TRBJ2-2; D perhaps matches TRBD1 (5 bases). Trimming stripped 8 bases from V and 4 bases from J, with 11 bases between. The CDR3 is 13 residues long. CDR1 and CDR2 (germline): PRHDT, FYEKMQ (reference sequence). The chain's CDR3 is CASDLGPTGELFF. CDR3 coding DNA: TGTGCCAGCGATTTGGGGCCCACCGGGGAGCTGTTTTTT.

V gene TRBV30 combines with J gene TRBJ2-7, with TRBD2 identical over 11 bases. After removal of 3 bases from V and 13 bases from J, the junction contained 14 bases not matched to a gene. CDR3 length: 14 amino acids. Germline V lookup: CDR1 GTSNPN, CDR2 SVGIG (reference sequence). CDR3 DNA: TGTGCCTGGAGCGCGCTACCGGGACTAGCGGATCGATACTTC. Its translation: CAWSALPGLADRYF.

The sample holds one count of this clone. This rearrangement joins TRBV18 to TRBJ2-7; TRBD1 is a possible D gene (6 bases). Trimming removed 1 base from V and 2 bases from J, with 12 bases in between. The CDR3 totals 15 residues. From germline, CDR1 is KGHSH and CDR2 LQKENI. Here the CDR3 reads CASSPRTGLTYEQYF. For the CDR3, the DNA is TGTGCCAGCTCACCACGCACAGGGCTTACCTACGAGCAGTACTTC.

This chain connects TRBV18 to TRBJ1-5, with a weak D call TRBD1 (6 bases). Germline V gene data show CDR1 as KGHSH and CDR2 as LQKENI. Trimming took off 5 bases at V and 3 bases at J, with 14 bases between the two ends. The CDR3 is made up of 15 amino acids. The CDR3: CASSTGHLTNQPQHF. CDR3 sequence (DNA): TGTGCCAGCTCAACGGGACACTTAACCAATCAGCCCCAGCATTTT.

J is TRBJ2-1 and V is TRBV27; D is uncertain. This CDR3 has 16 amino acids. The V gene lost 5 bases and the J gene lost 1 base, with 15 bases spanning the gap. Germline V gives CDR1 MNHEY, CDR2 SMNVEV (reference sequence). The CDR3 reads CASSPKAPYSYNEQFF. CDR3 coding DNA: TGTGCCAGCAGTCCCAAGGCTCCCTATTCCTACAATGAGCAGTTCTTC.

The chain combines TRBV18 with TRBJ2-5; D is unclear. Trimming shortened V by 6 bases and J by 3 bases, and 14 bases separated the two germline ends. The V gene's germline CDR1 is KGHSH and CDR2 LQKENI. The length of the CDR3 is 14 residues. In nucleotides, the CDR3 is TGTGCCAGCTCTCCTCAACAGTCAGAAGAGACCCAGTACTTC. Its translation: CASSPQQSEETQYF.

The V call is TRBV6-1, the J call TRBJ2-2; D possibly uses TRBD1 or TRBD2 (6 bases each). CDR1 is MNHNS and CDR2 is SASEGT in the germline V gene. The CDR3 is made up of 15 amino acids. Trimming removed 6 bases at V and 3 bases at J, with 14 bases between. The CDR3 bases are TGTGCCAGCAGGCCGCGGGACACCTACACCGGGGAGCTGTTTTTT. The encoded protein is CASRPRDTYTGELFF.

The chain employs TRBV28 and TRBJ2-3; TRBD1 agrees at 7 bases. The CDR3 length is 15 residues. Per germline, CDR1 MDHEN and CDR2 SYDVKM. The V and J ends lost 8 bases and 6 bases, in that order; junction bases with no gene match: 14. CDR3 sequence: CASSQGVRGPDTQYF. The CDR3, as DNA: TGTGCCAGCTCCCAGGGGGTTCGTGGGCCTGATACGCAGTATTTT. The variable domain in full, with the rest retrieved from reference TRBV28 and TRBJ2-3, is DVKVTQSSRYLVKRTGEKVFLECVQDMDHENMFWYRQDPGLGLRLIYFSYDVKMKEKGDIPEGYSVSREKKERFSLILESASTNQTSMYLCASSQGVRGPDTQYFGPGTRLTVL.

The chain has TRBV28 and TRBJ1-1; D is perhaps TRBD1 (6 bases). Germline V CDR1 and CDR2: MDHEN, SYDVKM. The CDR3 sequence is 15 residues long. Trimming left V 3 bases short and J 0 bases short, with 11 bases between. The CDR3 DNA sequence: TGTGCCAGCAGTTTGGGAGGGGGGATGAACACTGAAGCTTTCTTT. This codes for CASSLGGGMNTEAFF.

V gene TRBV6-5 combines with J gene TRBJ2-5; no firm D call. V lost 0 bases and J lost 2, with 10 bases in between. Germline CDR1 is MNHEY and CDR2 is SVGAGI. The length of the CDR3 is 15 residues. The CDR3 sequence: CASSYSRAQQETQYF. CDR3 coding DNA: TGTGCCAGCAGTTACTCGAGAGCGCAGCAAGAGACCCAGTACTTC.

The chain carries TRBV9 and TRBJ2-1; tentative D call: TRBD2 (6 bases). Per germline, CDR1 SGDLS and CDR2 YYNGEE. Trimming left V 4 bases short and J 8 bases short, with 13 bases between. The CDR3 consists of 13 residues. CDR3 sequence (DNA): TGTGCCAGCAGCCGACGGTGGGGGGATGAGCAGTTCTTC. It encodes CASSRRWGDEQFF.

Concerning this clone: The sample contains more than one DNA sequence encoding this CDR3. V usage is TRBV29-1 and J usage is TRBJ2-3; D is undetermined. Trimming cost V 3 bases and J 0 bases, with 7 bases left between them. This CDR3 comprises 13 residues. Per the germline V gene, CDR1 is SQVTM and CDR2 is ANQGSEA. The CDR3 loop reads CSVEAGSTDTQYF. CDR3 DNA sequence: TGCAGCGTTGAGGCCGGGAGCACAGATACGCAGTATTTT.

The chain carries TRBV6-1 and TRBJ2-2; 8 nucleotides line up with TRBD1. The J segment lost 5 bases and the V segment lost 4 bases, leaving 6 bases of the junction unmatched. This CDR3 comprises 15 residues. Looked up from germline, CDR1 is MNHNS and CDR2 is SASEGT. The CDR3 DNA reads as TGTGCCAGCAGTGCTACGACAGGGGTTACCGGGGAGCTGTTTTTT. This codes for CASSATTGVTGELFF.

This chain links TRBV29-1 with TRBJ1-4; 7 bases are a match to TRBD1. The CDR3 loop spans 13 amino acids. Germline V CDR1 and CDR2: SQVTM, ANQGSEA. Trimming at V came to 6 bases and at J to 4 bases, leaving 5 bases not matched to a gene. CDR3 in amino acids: CSVGQLNNEKLFF. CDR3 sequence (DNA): TGCAGCGTGGGACAGCTCAATAATGAAAAACTGTTTTTT.

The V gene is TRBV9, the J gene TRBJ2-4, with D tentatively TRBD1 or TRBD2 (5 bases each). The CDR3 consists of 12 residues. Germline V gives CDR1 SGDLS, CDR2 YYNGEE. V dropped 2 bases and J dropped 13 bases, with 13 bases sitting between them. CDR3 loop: CASSVILGPQYF. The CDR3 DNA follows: TGTGCCAGCAGCGTCATCTTGGGACCCCAGTACTTC.

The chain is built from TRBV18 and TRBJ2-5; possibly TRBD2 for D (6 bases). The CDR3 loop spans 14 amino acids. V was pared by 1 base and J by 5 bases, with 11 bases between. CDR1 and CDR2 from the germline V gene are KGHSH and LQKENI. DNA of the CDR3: TGTGCCAGCTCACCACTTAGCGGTTCGGAGACCCAGTACTTC. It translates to CASSPLSGSETQYF.

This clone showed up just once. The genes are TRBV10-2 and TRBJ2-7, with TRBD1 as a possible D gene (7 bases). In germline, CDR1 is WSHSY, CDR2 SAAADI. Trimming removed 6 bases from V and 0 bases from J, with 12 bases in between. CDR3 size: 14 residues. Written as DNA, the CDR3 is TGCGCCAGCAGGGCGGGACAGAGCTCCTACGAGCAGTACTTC. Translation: CASRAGQSSYEQYF.

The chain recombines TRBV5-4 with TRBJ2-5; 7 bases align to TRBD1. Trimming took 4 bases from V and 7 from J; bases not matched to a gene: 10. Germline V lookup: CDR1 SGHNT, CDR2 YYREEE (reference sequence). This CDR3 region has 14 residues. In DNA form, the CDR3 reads TGTGCCAGCAGCCTAGGACAGGACGGGATGACCCAGTACTTC. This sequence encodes CASSLGQDGMTQYF.

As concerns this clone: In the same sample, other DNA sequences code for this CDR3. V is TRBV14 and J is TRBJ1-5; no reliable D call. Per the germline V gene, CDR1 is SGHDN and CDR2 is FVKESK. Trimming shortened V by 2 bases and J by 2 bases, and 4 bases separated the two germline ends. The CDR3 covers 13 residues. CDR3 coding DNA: TGTGCCAGCAGCCAAACAGGCAATCAGCCCCAGCATTTT. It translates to CASSQTGNQPQHF.

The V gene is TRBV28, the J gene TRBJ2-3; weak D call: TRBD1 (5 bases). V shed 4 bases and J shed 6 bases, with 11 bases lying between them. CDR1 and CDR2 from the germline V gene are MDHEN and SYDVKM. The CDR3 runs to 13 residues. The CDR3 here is CASSSGPTDTQYF. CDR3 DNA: TGTGCCAGCAGTTCAGGGCCCACCGATACGCAGTATTTT.